This T cell receptor (beta chain) was sequenced for a study of shared clonotypes between healthy human individuals. Overall study findings and caveats: Clonotypes shared by all four sorted-subset donors had higher generation probabilities than non-shared clonotypes.

For this clone: Its target is not known.

On sorted subsets, replicate PCRs used approximately 190 ng DNA, or about 30,000 T cell genomes. In the source study's methods: ImmunoSEQ junction-only sequences lacked quality scores, so their filtering differed. Libraries were prepared by immunoSEQ multiplex PCR; TCRdb keeps only in-frame clonotypes and omits some of them. For V, J and clone size, that table is used; D and trimming come from the DNA. The sample yields over 2 million clones, 90% to 95% seen once. This clonotype was sampled from a man younger than 30 in good health. The sequencing sample was made of naive CD4+ T cells sorted from blood. The subset denotes: CD45RA+ positively selected.

Written as DNA, the CDR3 is TGCGCCAGCAGCCGTCTGGGTGGACTAGCGGGAGGGGAGACCCAGTACTTC. It yields the protein CASSRLGGLAGGETQYF. V usage is TRBV4-1 and J usage is TRBJ2-5, with 15 bases that match TRBD2. Germline CDR1 reads MGHRA; CDR2 reads YSYEKL. V trimming: 4 bases; J trimming: 5 bases; junction bases outside the gene matches: 8. This CDR3 is 17 amino acids long.